This TCR beta chain was sequenced in a study of blood T cell repertoires in COVID-19. The CDR3 length is 15 residues. Germline values: CDR1 LNHDA, CDR2 SQIVND (reference sequence). With 6 bases clipped from V and 2 bases from J, the junction kept 4 bases outside the gene matches. In the original analysis: Scientists estimated how many nucleated cells there were by amplifying reference gene primers. Here immunoSEQ multiplex PCR was the method, and the copy in TCRdb shows in-frame clones only, minus some. From that table come the V and J calls and clone size; the DNA was used to work out D and trimming. The table records 45,000 or so clones, around 87% of them present only once.

The chain links TRBV19 to TRBJ2-5; TRBD1 aligns across 12 bases. The sequence derives from an elderly woman with active COVID-19. The sample taken for sequencing was peripheral blood. The CDR3 coding sequence is TGTGCCAGTAGGGGACAGGGGGCGGCGCAAGAGACCCAGTACTTC. Amino acids: CASRGQGAAQETQYF.